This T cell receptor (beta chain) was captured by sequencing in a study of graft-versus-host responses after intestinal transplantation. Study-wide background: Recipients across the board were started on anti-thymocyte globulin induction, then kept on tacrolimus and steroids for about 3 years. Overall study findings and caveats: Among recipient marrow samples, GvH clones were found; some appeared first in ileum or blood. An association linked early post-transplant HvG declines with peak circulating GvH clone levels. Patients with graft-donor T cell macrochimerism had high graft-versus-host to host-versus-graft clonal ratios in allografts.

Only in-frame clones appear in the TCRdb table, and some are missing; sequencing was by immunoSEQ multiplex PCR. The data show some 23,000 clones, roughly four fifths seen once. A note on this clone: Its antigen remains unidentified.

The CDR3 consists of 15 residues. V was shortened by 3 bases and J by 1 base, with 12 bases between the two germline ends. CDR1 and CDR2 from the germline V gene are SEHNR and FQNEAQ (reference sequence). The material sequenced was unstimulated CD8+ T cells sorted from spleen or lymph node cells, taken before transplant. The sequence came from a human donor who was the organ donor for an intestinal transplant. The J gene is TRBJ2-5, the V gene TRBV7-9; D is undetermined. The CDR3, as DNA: TGTGCCAGCAGCTTGGCGCACCGGCTCCAAGAGACCCAGTACTTC. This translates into CASSLAHRLQETQYF.